The following is a T cell receptor (beta chain) sequence with its context. What it recognizes is unknown. This entry belongs to a study of blood T cells in healthy people across ages. Overall study context: Template switching retrieved approximately one barcoded beta molecule for each two T cells.

Trimming at V came to 5 bases and at J to 4 bases, leaving 3 bases not matched to a gene. Germline CDR1 reads ENHRY; CDR2 reads SYGVKD. This CDR3 is 13 amino acids long. With a J-beta primer mix and a sample-barcoded 5' primer, a second PCR ran roughly 6 to 11 cycles. TCRdb itself ran the 5' RACE reads through MiXCR, one entry per CDR3 protein. This table holds hundreds of thousands of distinct CDR3 sequences, approximately 52% found once. Overall study results and limits: Both naive CD4+ cell counts and diversity were greater in long-lived donors than in aged donors.

The receptor's source is a woman older than 75 in good health. The sequenced sample was blood. The chain recombines TRBV10-3 with TRBJ1-2, with 8 bases fitting TRBD1. CDR3 sequence reads: CAISPGTGYGYTF. DNA of the CDR3: TGTGCCATCAGTCCCGGGACAGGCTATGGCTACACCTTC.